This TCR beta chain stems from a study of beta chain features in type 1 diabetes (dated by TCRdb to the late 2010s). A note on the overall study: Patients and healthy donors did not differ in mean age, gender distribution, total cell number or subset yield. Across all samples, 107,917,701 sorted cells were examined, and cell number per subset correlated strongly with RNA yield. In the study, TCRB repertoires of sorted circulating CD4+ T cell subsets from recently diagnosed type 1 diabetes patients were compared with those of matched healthy donors. Regulatory and stem cell-like memory subsets were isolated from only 8 patients and roughly 8 healthy donors, whereas naive and central memory subsets came from all 30 or so donors. Here is what the overall study found, with its caveats: HLA sub-analyses involved small numbers of individuals, so any influence of HLA type on TCRB rearrangement remained unresolved. In all four CD4+ subsets, TCRB CDR3 length was moderately but significantly shorter in type 1 diabetes patients. At VDJ recombination sites, patients with type 1 diabetes made fewer insertions and deleted more nucleotides, a pattern implying thymic rearrangement abnormalities. Naive, central memory and regulatory TCRB repertoires appeared more similar among patients than among healthy donors. Shorter templates might have been favored by PCR, but patient and control samples were amplified and corrected together, so both groups would have been affected equally by any skew. Sequencing cDNA rather than genomic DNA could over-represent highly expressing activated cells, although activation and CD3 levels did not differ between groups.

From each donor, a single peripheral blood sample of approximately 120 mL on average was drawn into heparinised tubes. Using a panel that included CD45RO, CCR7, CD25, CD127, CD95 and CD27, naive, central memory, regulatory and stem cell-like memory CD4+ T cells were sorted on a BD FACSAria II. A purity above 98% was achieved for all sorted populations. Right away, PBMCs were isolated by Lymphoprep density gradient centrifugation and were stained directly, with no culture step. So that batch effects would be minimized, each experiment stained and sorted samples in pairs, pairing one healthy donor with one patient. Counted from cysteine to phenylalanine, this CDR3 has 13 amino acids. Solely the CDR3 DNA is kept, with 39 bases framed from the first base. Taken from the germline V gene (reference sequence), the CDR1 and CDR2 loops are GTSNPN and SVGIG. Clipping removes 3 bases from V and 6 bases from J, with 8 as the unmatched junction base count.

This clone was seen a few times. Its specific antigen is unknown. Base qualities are not provided; no much larger clone lies one nucleotide away. All of the isolated RNA was reverse transcribed with the High Capacity cDNA Reverse Transcription Kit, so expressed TCRB transcripts were sequenced. Stem cell-like memory T cell samples underwent survey-depth immunoSEQ sequencing, averaging roughly 1 million total reads per sample. Sorted cells were lysed in RLT buffer, and RNA was extracted using DNase-treated RNeasy Micro or Mini kits according to cell number. Each cell subset was processed on its own to prevent cross-contamination, while patient and healthy donor samples were processed together. Using the immunoSEQ multiplex PCR, TCRB sequences were amplified from cDNA into 87-bp fragments spanning the CDR3 region. The amplicons were sequenced using the Illumina HiSeq platform. Under the source paper's analysis protocol: Synthetic template baselines were used to correct PCR bias computationally, reads within Hamming distance 2 were collapsed together, and singletons that could not be merged were discarded. Reads were aligned against IMGT so that V, D and J genes, CDR3 length and insertions or deletions at six rearrangement sites could be assigned. Within each subset, clonotype counts were normalized to sorted cell number, after which true diversity and Gini coefficients were computed with the tcR R package. The overlap coefficient, calculated on TCRB nucleotide sequences, was used to quantify repertoire sharing. TCRdb re-hosts the immuneACCESS table, in-frame sequences only. Its copies lack some clones; in the studies checked, an unresolved V gene accounts for under half of them, and the cause for the rest is not known. V, J and clone size are taken as reported in that table, and D and trimming were inferred from the DNA itself. The sample data list tens of thousands of clones, and about a third of these were observed just once. About 0.5% of the sample comes from the top ten.

The sequenced sample was stem cell memory CD4+ T cells from blood. This specimen's cell subset or site label, per the study, means: stem cell-like memory CD4+ T cells. Recombination linked TRBV30 to TRBJ2-7; TRBD1 fits 7 bases in the junction. This sequence was found in a woman aged 18-29 years in good health. The CDR3 loop reads CAWRGVGGGEQYF. The base sequence is TGTGCCTGGAGGGGGGTAGGGGGCGGCGAGCAGTACTTC.